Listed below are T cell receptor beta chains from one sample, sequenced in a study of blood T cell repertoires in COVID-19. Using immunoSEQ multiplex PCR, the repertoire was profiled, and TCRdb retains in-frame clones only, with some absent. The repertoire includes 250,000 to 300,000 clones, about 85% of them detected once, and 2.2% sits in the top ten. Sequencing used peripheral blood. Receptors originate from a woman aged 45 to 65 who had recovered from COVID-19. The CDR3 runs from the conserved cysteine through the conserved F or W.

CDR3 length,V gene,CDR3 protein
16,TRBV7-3,CASSSLAGGPSDTQYF
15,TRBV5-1,CASSFLTGHTDTQYF
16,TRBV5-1,CASSLGAGGVWNEQFF
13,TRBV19,CASSPGQGETQYF
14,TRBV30,CAWSGTGTATEAFF
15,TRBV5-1,CASSLALRSQETQYF
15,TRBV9,CASSVRPLGAEEQFF
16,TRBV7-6,CASSFPSGVNTDTQYF
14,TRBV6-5,CASSYVGAGNEQFF
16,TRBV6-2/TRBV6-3,CASSLRGLAGNNEQFF